Presented here are 11 T cell receptor beta chains from one specimen sequenced in a study of cytomegalovirus exposure and HLA in healthy donors. PCR involved 60 Vbeta and 13 Jbeta primers. Clones were read by immunoSEQ multiplex PCR, and TCRdb kept only the in-frame ones, dropping some. The sample table sets out about 200,000 clones. The sample consisted of PBMCs. These receptors all stem from a girl aged 2 to 10 in good health and CMV-seropositive.

V gene TRBV5-5 combines with J gene TRBJ2-1, with D tentatively TRBD2 (5 bases). V gave up 2 bases and J gave up 3 bases, with 18 bases separating them. The CDR3 runs to 17 residues. The germline gives CDR1 SGHKS, CDR2 YYEKEE (reference sequence). CDR3 in DNA: TGTGCCAGCAGCTTCACTGGCTTGGCTAGCAGCTACAATGAGCAGTTCTTC. It encodes CASSFTGLASSYNEQFF.

The chain joins TRBV18 to TRBJ2-3; D is possibly TRBD1 (5 bases). The CDR3 loop spans 15 amino acids. Trimming shortened V by 0 bases and J by 1 base, and 8 bases separated the two germline ends. Germline loops: CDR1 KGHSH, CDR2 LQKENI. Here the CDR3 DNA reads TGTGCCAGCTCACCACCATCGACAGGCACAGATACGCAGTATTTT. Residues: CASSPPSTGTDTQYF.

V and J are TRBV5-1 and TRBJ2-7; D remains ambiguous. Germline V gene data show CDR1 as SGHRS and CDR2 as YFSETQ. Between the trimmed V and J ends, which lost 0 bases and 0 bases, there was a span of 7 bases. This CDR3 is built from 14 residues. The DNA for the CDR3 is TGCGCCAGCAGCTTGGTTCCTAGCTCCTACGAGCAGTACTTC. Translation gives CASSLVPSSYEQYF.

The chain links TRBV5-1 to TRBJ2-5; 14 bases line up with TRBD2. CDR3 length: 15 amino acids. Germline V gene lookup returns CDR1 SGHRS and CDR2 YFSETQ. V gave up 4 bases and J gave up 7 bases; unmatched junction bases: 6. The CDR3 loop reads CASSETSGRVGTQYF. The CDR3 DNA is TGCGCCAGCAGCGAGACTAGCGGGAGGGTGGGGACCCAGTACTTC.

CDR3 loop: CASSFLADNEQFF. Written as DNA, the CDR3 is TGTGCCAGCAGCTTTCTAGCGGACAATGAGCAGTTCTTC. The chain links TRBV7-2 to TRBJ2-1; 7 nucleotides line up with TRBD2. The V segment lost 3 bases and the J segment 5 bases; nucleotides outside the gene matches: 1. Germline assignment: CDR1 SGHTA and CDR2 FQGNSA. This CDR3 is built from 13 residues.

V and J are TRBV2 and TRBJ2-7, with D uncertain. The CDR3 runs 11 residues. V shed 4 bases and J shed 4 bases, with 5 bases lying between them. Germline V lookup: CDR1 SNHLY, CDR2 FYNNEI. CDR3 loop: CASSGDYEQYF. CDR3 bases: TGTGCCAGCAGTGGCGATTACGAGCAGTACTTC.

J is TRBJ2-7 and V is TRBV5-6; 8 bases fit TRBD1. CDR1 and CDR2 (germline): SGHDT, YYEEEE. This CDR3 has 14 amino acids. Trimming took 3 bases from V and 4 from J; bases not matched to a gene: 6. For the CDR3, the DNA is TGTGCCAGCAGCTCGGGGCAGGGGGCTTACGAGCAGTACTTC. Translation gives CASSSGQGAYEQYF.

V is TRBV19 and J is TRBJ2-7, with TRBD1 as a possible D gene (6 bases). The germline CDR1 and CDR2 sequences are LNHDA and SQIVND (reference sequence). The CDR3 loop spans 14 amino acids. Trimming shortened V by 6 bases and J by 1 base, and 13 bases separated the two germline ends. Written as DNA, the CDR3 is TGTGCCAGTAGGGGCTCAACAGGGTCCTACGAGCAGTACTTC. Translated, it gives CASRGSTGSYEQYF. Full variable domain (missing parts from reference TRBV19 and TRBJ2-7): DGGITQSPKYLFRKEGQNVTLSCEQNLNHDAMYWYRQDPGQGLRLIYYSQIVNDFQKGDIAEGYSVSREKKESFPLTVTSAQKNPTAFYLCASRGSTGSYEQYFGPGTRLTVT.

CDR3 bases: TGTGCCAGCAGCACGCGACACAAGAACACTGAAGCTTTCTTT. This codes for CASSTRHKNTEAFF. This chain joins TRBV21-1 and TRBJ1-1; the DNA was not used to check the table's D call, TRBD1. TRBV21-1 is given as a pseudogene. The CDR3 is 14 residues long.

This rearrangement joins TRBV7-6 to TRBJ1-3; D is uncertain. The V and J ends lost 2 bases and 0 bases respectively, with 14 bases between them. This CDR3 has 17 amino acids. Germline-derived CDR1 and CDR2 are SGHVS and FNYEAQ. The CDR3 bases are TGTGCCAGCAGCTTAATATCCACACAAACCTCTGGAAACACCATATATTTT. Amino acids: CASSLISTQTSGNTIYF.

The CDR3 bases are TGCGCCACCGAACCCTCTACAGGTTTGAGGAACTATGGCTACACCTTC. It specifies CATEPSTGLRNYGYTF. The chain uses TRBV10-2 and TRBJ1-2; TRBD1 is a possible D gene (5 bases). The germline V gene encodes CDR1 WSHSY and CDR2 SAAADI. The germline V and J ends were trimmed by 10 bases and 2 bases, with 23 bases remaining between them. The CDR3 spans 16 residues.